The 5 T cell receptor beta chains given below trace back to one sample, sequenced in a study of T cells in Graves' hyperthyroidism and ophthalmopathy. Template material for amplifying TCR beta CDR3 regions consisted of RNA transcripts. HTBI primers were employed in a first-round RT-PCR of the TCR CDR3. TCRdb analysed the multiplex PCR reads with MiXCR anew, one entry per CDR3 protein. The table includes around 720,000 distinct CDR3 sequences, around 40% detected once. Sequencing was performed on blood. Receptor source: a woman in her thirties or forties with Graves' hyperthyroidism.

The V call is TRBV7-8, the J call TRBJ2-4; tentatively, D is TRBD2 (5 bases). The CDR3 is made up of 15 amino acids. Germline-derived CDR1 and CDR2 are SGHVS and FQNEAQ. Deletions cut 4 bases from V and 4 bases from J, with 14 bases between. The CDR3 nucleotides are TGTGCCAGCAGCTGGGCGGGCGACCGGAAAAACATTCAGTACTTC. Translated: CASSWAGDRKNIQYF.

At least ten counts were recorded for this clonotype. This rearrangement joins TRBV19 to TRBJ1-2; 11 positions agree with TRBD1. J lost 8 bases, V lost 5 bases, and 10 bases had no gene match. The CDR3 spans 15 residues. CDR1 is LNHDA and CDR2 is SQIVND in the germline V gene (reference sequence). This chain's CDR3 is CASSFLGQGAKGYTF. In DNA, the CDR3 is TGTGCCAGTAGTTTCTTAGGACAGGGGGCGAAGGGCTACACCTTC.

The rearrangement joins TRBV9 to TRBJ1-1; the D is unclear. V was shortened by 4 bases and J by 8 bases, with 12 bases between the two germline ends. The CDR3 is 12 residues long. The germline CDR1 and CDR2 sequences are SGDLS and YYNGEE. The chain's CDR3 is CASSPAGAEAFF. The CDR3 region has the DNA TGTGCCAGCAGCCCCGCGGGAGCAGAAGCTTTCTTT.

The chain combines TRBV15 with TRBJ2-1, with 8 bases matching TRBD1. The CDR3 spans 17 residues. Trimming removed 5 bases from V and 0 bases from J; junction bases left unmatched: 9. Germline CDR1 reads LNHNV; CDR2 reads YYDKDF (reference sequence). CDR3 bases: TGTGCCACCAGCTCCCGGACAGGGCCCAGCTCCTACAATGAGCAGTTCTTC. It specifies CATSSRTGPSSYNEQFF.

In its sample, this clonotype was seen many times. The rearrangement links TRBV7-9 to TRBJ2-7, with D maybe TRBD2 (5 bases). The V and J ends lost 4 bases and 7 bases respectively, with 8 bases between them. Germline-derived CDR1 and CDR2 are SEHNR and FQNEAQ (reference sequence). This CDR3 comprises 11 residues. The CDR3 DNA is TGTGCCAGCAGCTCTACGGGGGAGCAGTACTTC. Its translation: CASSSTGEQYF.